This passage covers 29 T cell receptor beta chains from one sample sequenced in a study of T cell responses to AZD1222 COVID-19 vaccine (dated by TCRdb to about 2021). Library creation used the immunoSEQ multiplex PCR assay. TCRdb re-hosts the immuneACCESS table, in-frame sequences only. Its copies lack some clones; in the studies checked, an unresolved V gene accounts for under half of them, and the cause for the rest is not known. The sample table holds some 89,000 clones, of which roughly 88% were seen once. Together, the top ten hold roughly 4.7% of the sample. The time point label on this specimen signifies: baseline before first vaccination. The treatment or condition label for this specimen denotes: meningococcal conjugate vaccine given as trial control. Sequenced here: peripheral blood, sampled on day 0 of MenACWY control vaccination. These receptors all come from an adult in good health.

The chain's CDR3 is CASSPRGDPASETQYF. CDR3 nucleotide sequence: TGTGCCAGCAGCCCAAGGGGGGATCCCGCTTCCGAGACCCAGTACTTC. The chain employs TRBV7-2 and TRBJ2-5, with D perhaps matching TRBD1 or TRBD2 (6 bases each). Germline CDR1 reads SGHTA; CDR2 reads FQGNSA. Trimming took off 5 bases at V and 5 bases at J, with 21 bases between the two ends. CDR3 size: 16 residues.

The genes are TRBV10-2 and TRBJ2-1, with 11 positions matching TRBD2. The CDR3 has 17 amino acids. Germline values: CDR1 WSHSY, CDR2 SAAADI. Trimming cost V 3 bases and J 5 bases; bases outside gene matches: 9. In DNA, the CDR3 is TGCGCCAGCAGTGAACTAGCGGGGGACCGTTCTAACAATGAGCAGTTCTTC. Its protein product is CASSELAGDRSNNEQFF.

The chain recombines TRBV28 with TRBJ2-7, with TRBD2 identical over 8 bases. CDR1 and CDR2 from the germline V gene are MDHEN and SYDVKM. The CDR3 extends over 12 amino acids. V lost 6 bases, J lost 6 bases, and 4 bases stayed unmatched. CDR3 sequence (DNA): TGTGCCAGCAGGCATCTAGCGGGCGAGCAGTACTTC. Its protein product is CASRHLAGEQYF.

The chain has TRBV27 and TRBJ1-2, with 8 nucleotides matching TRBD1. The CDR3 totals 16 residues. V lost 3 bases and J lost 4; bases outside the gene matches: 10. Germline V gene sequence: CDR1 MNHEY, CDR2 SMNVEV (reference sequence). The CDR3, as DNA: TGTGCCAGCAGTTTTACCGGGACAGGAACGGCCTATGGCTACACCTTC. It specifies CASSFTGTGTAYGYTF.

The chain is built from TRBV25-1 and TRBJ2-7, with 8 bases aligning to TRBD1. The germline gives CDR1 MGHDK, CDR2 SYGVNS. This CDR3 has 15 amino acids. J gave up 2 bases and V 8 bases, and 11 bases lay outside the gene matches. The CDR3 loop is CASPFWTGIAYEQYF. In DNA, the CDR3 is TGTGCCAGCCCGTTTTGGACAGGGATAGCCTACGAGCAGTACTTC.

The chain links TRBV5-1 to TRBJ2-7, with D uncertain. The germline V gene has CDR1 SGHRS and CDR2 YFSETQ. The CDR3 spans 13 residues. V gave up 4 bases and J gave up 0 bases, with 8 bases separating them. DNA for the CDR3: TGCGCCAGCAGCCCGAGGAGCTCCTACGAGCAGTACTTC. Translating it yields CASSPRSSYEQYF. The entire variable domain, with the rest obtained from reference TRBV5-1 and TRBJ2-7, is as follows: KAGVTQTPRYLIKTRGQQVTLSCSPISGHRSVSWYQQTPGQGLQFLFEYFSETQRNKGNFPGRFSGRQFSNSRSEMNVSTLELGDSALYLCASSPRSSYEQYFGPGTRLTVT.

This chain links TRBV7-2 with TRBJ1-1; D is unclear. V lost 1 base, J lost 0 bases, and 9 bases lay in between. The CDR3 contains 15 residues. CDR1 is SGHTA, CDR2 FQGNSA, per germline. CDR3 loop: CASSLGLMMNTEAFF. The CDR3 bases are TGTGCCAGCAGCTTAGGGCTGATGATGAACACTGAAGCTTTCTTT.

The CDR3 sequence: CASSPGTSEETQYF. For the CDR3, the DNA is TGCGCCAGCAGCCCGGGGACTAGCGAAGAGACCCAGTACTTC. This chain links TRBV5-1 with TRBJ2-5; 10 bases fit TRBD2. The CDR3 loop spans 14 amino acids. Germline lookup yields CDR1 SGHRS and CDR2 YFSETQ. V lost 4 bases, J lost 3 bases, and 3 bases stayed unmatched.

The V gene is TRBV6-5, the J gene TRBJ1-2; D ambiguous. From germline, CDR1 is MNHEY and CDR2 SVGAGI. Trimming cost V 0 bases and J 3 bases, with 11 bases left between them. CDR3 length equals 15 residues. The CDR3 nucleotides read TGTGCCAGCAGTTACTCCCGACTTGAGTACTATGGCTACACCTTC. It encodes CASSYSRLEYYGYTF.

This rearrangement joins TRBV9 to TRBJ2-1; perhaps TRBD1 as D (6 bases). Trimming removed 3 bases from V and 1 base from J, with 8 bases in between. Germline CDR1 is SGDLS and CDR2 is YYNGEE. The CDR3 has 14 amino acids. The CDR3 reads CASSEGVSYNEQFF. Written as DNA, the CDR3 is TGTGCCAGCAGCGAGGGGGTTTCCTACAATGAGCAGTTCTTC.

The chain recombines TRBV7-2 with TRBJ2-2; maybe TRBD2 (5 bases). V shed 2 bases and J shed 0 bases, with 10 bases lying between them. From germline, CDR1 is SGHTA and CDR2 FQGNSA. This CDR3 contains 16 residues. CDR3 nucleotides: TGTGCCAGCAGCTTAACGGCGGGCTCGAACACCGGGGAGCTGTTTTTT. Translated, it gives CASSLTAGSNTGELFF.

The chain recombines TRBV5-5 with TRBJ2-4; unclear D gene. The CDR3 has 17 amino acids. V lost 2 bases and J 0 bases, leaving 15 bases between the germline ends. Per the germline V gene, CDR1 is SGHKS and CDR2 is YYEKEE (reference sequence). In DNA, the CDR3 is TGTGCCAGCAGCTTCTTCGACGGCCTTCTAGCCAAAAACATTCAGTACTTC. It translates to CASSFFDGLLAKNIQYF.

The V gene is TRBV7-2, the J gene TRBJ2-5, with TRBD2 matching 9 bases. Germline loops: CDR1 SGHTA, CDR2 FQGNSA. J lost 5 bases, V lost 2 bases, and 6 bases had no gene match. CDR3 length: 15 residues. Written as DNA, the CDR3 is TGTGCCAGCAGCTTACCTAGCGGGAATTGGGAGACCCAGTACTTC. As protein: CASSLPSGNWETQYF.

J is TRBJ1-2 and V is TRBV19; no clear D. This CDR3 is built from 13 residues. Trimming left V 1 base short and J 6 bases short, with 9 bases between. Germline V gene lookup returns CDR1 LNHDA and CDR2 SQIVND (reference sequence). CDR3 protein: CASSIGAVNGYTF. The CDR3 region has the DNA TGTGCCAGTAGTATAGGTGCGGTGAATGGCTACACCTTC. The full variable domain, its missing parts supplied by reference TRBV19 and TRBJ1-2, is DGGITQSPKYLFRKEGQNVTLSCEQNLNHDAMYWYRQDPGQGLRLIYYSQIVNDFQKGDIAEGYSVSREKKESFPLTVTSAQKNPTAFYLCASSIGAVNGYTFGSGTRLTVV.

The J gene is TRBJ1-2, the V gene TRBV6-4, with no clear D. The CDR3 runs 14 residues. V lost 2 bases and J 8 bases, leaving 15 bases between the germline ends. CDR1 and CDR2 from the germline V gene are MRHNA and SNTAGT. The CDR3 region is CASSDSTEGGGYTF. Here the CDR3 DNA reads TGTGCCAGCAGTGACAGTACGGAGGGTGGAGGCTACACCTTC.

The V and J genes are TRBV27 and TRBJ2-1, with TRBD2 matching over 9 bases. Germline V gene lookup returns CDR1 MNHEY and CDR2 SMNVEV (reference sequence). The CDR3 extends over 15 amino acids. V gave up 3 bases and J gave up 9 bases; unmatched junction bases: 9. CDR3 region: CASSLREGPRSEQFF. The CDR3 DNA is TGTGCCAGCAGTTTGCGGGAGGGCCCGAGAAGTGAGCAGTTCTTC.

V is TRBV30 and J is TRBJ1-1; D gene ambiguous. Germline assignment: CDR1 GTSNPN and CDR2 SVGIG (reference sequence). The CDR3 spans 16 residues. The V end was cut by 1 base, the J end by 2 bases, with 17 bases between. As DNA, the CDR3 is TGTGCCTGGAGTGGGACCTGGCCATCTACTAACACTGAAGCTTTCTTT. Residues: CAWSGTWPSTNTEAFF.

The J gene is TRBJ2-3, the V gene TRBV27, with 7 bases lining up with TRBD1. CDR3 length: 15 amino acids. Germline trimming cut 5 bases from V and 3 bases from J; bases unmatched to any gene: 8. Germline V gene lookup returns CDR1 MNHEY and CDR2 SMNVEV (reference sequence). CDR3 bases: TGTGCCAGCAGTCTGCAGGGGGTTCGGACAGATACGCAGTATTTT. It encodes CASSLQGVRTDTQYF.

The gene calls are TRBV7-7 and TRBJ2-5; 14 bases align to TRBD2. Per the germline V gene, CDR1 is SSHAT and CDR2 is FNYEAQ (reference sequence). The CDR3 extends over 17 amino acids. The V gene end was trimmed by 5 bases and the J gene end by 2 bases; junction bases not matched to a gene: 7. CDR3: CASSQLTSGREQETQYF. CDR3 nucleotide sequence: TGTGCCAGCAGCCAACTGACTAGCGGGAGGGAGCAAGAGACCCAGTACTTC.

The V gene is TRBV30, the J gene TRBJ2-1; 9 bases agree with TRBD1. This CDR3 has 16 residues. Germline loops: CDR1 GTSNPN, CDR2 SVGIG (reference sequence). Trimming removed 2 bases from V and 8 bases from J; junction bases left unmatched: 13. For the CDR3, the DNA is TGTGCCTGGAGTACCCTTGCCGGGACAGGGAAGGATGAGCAGTTCTTC. It translates to CAWSTLAGTGKDEQFF.

CDR3 nucleotides: TGTGCCTGGAGTAGACCGCAGGTCTCCTACGAGCAGTACTTC. Encoded protein: CAWSRPQVSYEQYF. The gene calls are TRBV30 and TRBJ2-7; D is unresolved. The CDR3 has 14 amino acids. The germline CDR1 and CDR2 sequences are GTSNPN and SVGIG (reference sequence). Trimming left V 2 bases short and J 0 bases short, with 11 bases between.

The chain employs TRBV5-1 and TRBJ2-2; 13 bases map to TRBD2. The CDR3 is made up of 18 amino acids. CDR1 SGHRS and CDR2 YFSETQ come from the germline V gene. Trimming removed 6 bases from V and 7 bases from J; junction bases left unmatched: 15. CDR3 nucleotide sequence: TGCGCCAGCAATGGGGGATCAGGACTAGCGGGAGTTAACGGGGAGCTGTTTTTT. Translation: CASNGGSGLAGVNGELFF.

In its sample, this clone was seen once. The rearrangement links TRBV5-1 to TRBJ2-7, with D hard to call. Germline V CDR1 and CDR2: SGHRS, YFSETQ. The CDR3 is 12 amino acids. V dropped 1 base and J dropped 3 bases, with 5 bases sitting between them. CDR3 protein: CASSLQSYEQYF. CDR3 sequence (DNA): TGCGCCAGCAGCTTGCAGAGCTACGAGCAGTACTTC.

CDR3: CASSESPGIEQYF. CDR3 nucleotides: TGCGCCAGCAGTGAGTCACCCGGGATTGAGCAGTACTTC. This chain uses TRBV10-1 with TRBJ2-7; maybe TRBD2 (5 bases). Germline V lookup: CDR1 WNHNN, CDR2 SYGVQD (reference sequence). This CDR3 region has 13 residues. V was clipped by 0 bases and J by 7 bases, with 10 bases between them.

The CDR3 DNA reads as TGTGCCAGTAGTACACAGACAGGGGAAGCTTTCTTT. This encodes CASSTQTGEAFF. The genes are TRBV19 and TRBJ1-1, with 7 bases matching TRBD1. Germline assignment: CDR1 LNHDA and CDR2 SQIVND (reference sequence). Germline trimming cut 4 bases from V and 8 bases from J; bases unmatched to any gene: 4. The CDR3 totals 12 residues. Supplemented by reference TRBV19 and TRBJ1-1, the full variable domain reads DGGITQSPKYLFRKEGQNVTLSCEQNLNHDAMYWYRQDPGQGLRLIYYSQIVNDFQKGDIAEGYSVSREKKESFPLTVTSAQKNPTAFYLCASSTQTGEAFFGQGTRLTVV.

V and J are TRBV9 and TRBJ2-2; D gene unclear. V gave up 3 bases and J gave up 4 bases, with 7 bases separating them. The CDR3 covers 13 residues. From germline, CDR1 is SGDLS and CDR2 YYNGEE. CDR3: CASSALSTGELFF. CDR3 nucleotide sequence: TGTGCCAGCAGCGCTCTATCCACCGGGGAGCTGTTTTTT.

The V call is TRBV19, the J call TRBJ2-1; 9 nucleotides match TRBD2. The CDR3 extends over 15 amino acids. CDR1 is LNHDA and CDR2 is SQIVND in the germline V gene (reference sequence). Trimming cost V 6 bases and J 0 bases; bases outside gene matches: 3. CDR3 amino acids: CASSFSGSSYNEQFF. The CDR3, as DNA: TGTGCCAGTAGCTTTAGCGGGAGCTCCTACAATGAGCAGTTCTTC.

The CDR3 sequence: CASSLSASQDTIYF. DNA for the CDR3: TGTGCCAGCAGTTTATCGGCGAGCCAGGACACCATATATTTT. This sequence joins TRBV28 and TRBJ1-3; D is unresolved. V shed 1 base and J shed 8 bases, with 12 bases lying between them. In germline, CDR1 is MDHEN, CDR2 SYDVKM. The CDR3 is made up of 14 amino acids. The full variable domain, completed using reference TRBV28 and TRBJ1-3, is DVKVTQSSRYLVKRTGEKVFLECVQDMDHENMFWYRQDPGLGLRLIYFSYDVKMKEKGDIPEGYSVSREKKERFSLILESASTNQTSMYLCASSLSASQDTIYFGEGSWLTVV.

The chain recombines TRBV11-2 with TRBJ1-3, with a weak D call TRBD1 (6 bases). The CDR3 extends over 17 amino acids. The V gene lost 4 bases and the J gene lost 0 bases, with 16 bases spanning the gap. CDR1 SGHAT and CDR2 FQNNGV come from the germline V gene. The CDR3 reads CASSYVRDTVSGNTIYF. The CDR3 DNA is TGTGCCAGCAGCTATGTAAGGGACACCGTCTCTGGAAACACCATATATTTT.